What follows describes a single T cell receptor (beta chain). This entry is derived from a study of T cells expressing NK-cell markers. About the research overall: One of eight sequenced donors was HCMV-seronegative; the other seven were seropositive.

The CDR3 has 14 residues. Germline V lookup: CDR1 SGHTA, CDR2 FQGNSA. TCRdb reworked the 5' RACE reads into one entry per CDR3 protein, no DNA. This sample contains fewer than 400,000 distinct CDR3 sequences. Sequenced input: blood T cells: a sorted CD56 or NKG2C T cell subset, CD4+ or CD8+ T cells, or bulk PBMC T cells (not recorded which). The origin of this receptor is a woman aged 45 to 65 in good health. The V gene is TRBV7-2, the J gene TRBJ1-6; the D call of TRBD1 rests on TCRdb alone, since no DNA is present to check it. The CDR3 is CASSLGTGRSPLHF.